Listed below are T cell receptor beta chains from one sample, sequenced in a study of T cells in localized non-small cell lung cancer. Profiling relied on immunoSEQ multiplex PCR, and the TCRdb table lists in-frame clones only, not all of them. In the table there are more than 11,000 clones, roughly 89% of which are singletons. The sample consisted of peripheral blood mononuclear cells, taken before any cancer treatment. The receptors were sampled from a man aged 40-75 years with stage III lung adenocarcinoma. Both conserved end residues are part of each CDR3. A D gene is named only where the DNA matches it firmly. Size is stated for part of the rows, as once, few or many counts, or as a class when the clone is expanded.

CDR3 length,D gene,clone size,V gene,J gene,CDR3 protein,CDR3 DNA
15,.,.,TRBV2,TRBJ2-7,CASSPGAGSNYEQYF,TGTGCCAGCAGTCCGGGGGCGGGATCGAACTACGAGCAGTACTTC
16,.,.,TRBV19,TRBJ2-2,CASSTWTASNTGELFF,TGTGCCAGTAGTACCTGGACAGCTTCGAACACCGGGGAGCTGTTTTTT
18,.,.,TRBV9,TRBJ2-2,CASSPGIGSRANTGELFF,TGTGCCAGCAGCCCAGGGATTGGAAGCAGAGCGAACACCGGGGAGCTGTTTTTT
16,TRBD1,.,TRBV4-1,TRBJ2-5,CASSQVGQGVQETQYF,TGCGCCAGCAGCCAAGTAGGTCAGGGGGTCCAAGAGACCCAGTACTTC
20,.,.,TRBV18,TRBJ2-6,CASSTTERVMTLSGANVLTF,TGTGCCAGCTCAACGACGGAACGCGTTATGACCCTTTCTGGGGCCAACGTCCTGACTTTC
13,.,.,TRBV18,TRBJ1-3,CASRGDSGNTIYF,TGTGCCAGCCGAGGGGACTCTGGAAACACCATATATTTT
16,.,.,TRBV7-2,TRBJ2-2,CASSLVGGRPTGELFF,TGTGCCAGCAGCTTAGTCGGTGGACGACCCACCGGGGAGCTGTTTTTT
13,.,.,TRBV10-1,TRBJ2-3,CASSDGGPGTQYF,TGCGCCAGCAGTGACGGGGGCCCGGGGACGCAGTATTTT
14,.,.,TRBV9,TRBJ2-7,CASSVGGSSYEQYF,TGTGCCAGCAGCGTAGGGGGCTCCTCCTACGAGCAGTACTTC
14,TRBD2,once,TRBV5-1,TRBJ2-7,CASSPGLAGVEQYF,TGCGCCAGCAGCCCCGGTCTAGCGGGAGTAGAGCAGTACTTC
16,.,.,TRBV28,TRBJ2-3,CASTPAVGGGLGTQYF,TGTGCCAGCACTCCTGCGGTGGGAGGGGGATTAGGCACGCAGTATTTT
15,.,.,TRBV27,TRBJ2-7,CASSLSINIKGEQYF,TGTGCCAGCAGTTTATCCATTAACATTAAGGGCGAGCAGTACTTC
15,.,.,TRBV5-4,TRBJ1-2,CASSLEYGGSDGYTF,TGTGCCAGCAGCTTGGAATACGGGGGTTCCGACGGCTACACCTTC
16,TRBD2,.,TRBV7-2,TRBJ2-1,CASTPPLAGGWAEQFF,TGTGCCAGCACCCCACCACTAGCGGGAGGTTGGGCTGAGCAGTTCTTC
16,TRBD1,.,TRBV28,TRBJ2-2,CASSPLLTGVTGELFF,TGTGCCAGCAGCCCACTTTTGACAGGGGTGACCGGGGAGCTGTTTTTT
13,.,.,TRBV5-4,TRBJ2-7,CASSFIGEGEQYF,TGTGCCAGCAGCTTCATAGGGGAAGGGGAGCAGTACTTC
15,.,.,TRBV6-1,TRBJ2-7,CASSEFVVAVGEQYF,TGTGCCAGCAGTGAATTTGTAGTGGCGGTCGGCGAGCAGTACTTC
14,TRBD2,.,TRBV9,TRBJ2-5,CASATSGTQETQYF,TGTGCCAGCGCGACTAGCGGGACCCAAGAGACCCAGTACTTC
18,.,.,TRBV4-1,TRBJ2-2,CASSQTYQVAGQTGELFF,TGCGCCAGCAGCCAAACATACCAGGTGGCAGGGCAAACCGGGGAGCTGTTTTTT
17,TRBD2,.,TRBV11-2,TRBJ2-1,CASSGGASGMRMDEQFF,TGTGCCAGCAGCGGGGGGGCTAGCGGGATGCGGATGGATGAGCAGTTCTTC
15,TRBD2,.,TRBV10-3,TRBJ2-1,CAISDLAGPYNEQFF,TGTGCCATCAGTGACCTAGCGGGCCCCTACAATGAGCAGTTCTTC
17,TRBD2,.,TRBV11-2,TRBJ2-1,CASSLVGALAGVNEQFF,TGTGCCAGCAGCTTAGTTGGGGCGCTAGCGGGAGTCAATGAGCAGTTCTTC
15,TRBD1,.,TRBV7-9,TRBJ1-1,CASSPRDRGNTEAFF,TGTGCCAGCAGCCCCCGCGACAGGGGGAACACTGAAGCTTTCTTT
13,TRBD1,.,TRBV19,TRBJ1-2,CASSDRGSYGYTF,TGTGCCAGCTCGGACAGGGGAAGCTATGGCTACACCTTC
18,TRBD2,.,TRBV7-9,TRBJ2-6,CASSPPSGRAAGANVLTF,TGTGCCAGCAGCCCCCCTAGCGGGAGGGCCGCTGGGGCCAACGTCCTGACTTTC
16,TRBD1,.,TRBV5-1,TRBJ2-5,CASSLVGQGAEETQYF,TGCGCCAGCAGCTTGGTTGGACAGGGGGCGGAAGAGACCCAGTACTTC